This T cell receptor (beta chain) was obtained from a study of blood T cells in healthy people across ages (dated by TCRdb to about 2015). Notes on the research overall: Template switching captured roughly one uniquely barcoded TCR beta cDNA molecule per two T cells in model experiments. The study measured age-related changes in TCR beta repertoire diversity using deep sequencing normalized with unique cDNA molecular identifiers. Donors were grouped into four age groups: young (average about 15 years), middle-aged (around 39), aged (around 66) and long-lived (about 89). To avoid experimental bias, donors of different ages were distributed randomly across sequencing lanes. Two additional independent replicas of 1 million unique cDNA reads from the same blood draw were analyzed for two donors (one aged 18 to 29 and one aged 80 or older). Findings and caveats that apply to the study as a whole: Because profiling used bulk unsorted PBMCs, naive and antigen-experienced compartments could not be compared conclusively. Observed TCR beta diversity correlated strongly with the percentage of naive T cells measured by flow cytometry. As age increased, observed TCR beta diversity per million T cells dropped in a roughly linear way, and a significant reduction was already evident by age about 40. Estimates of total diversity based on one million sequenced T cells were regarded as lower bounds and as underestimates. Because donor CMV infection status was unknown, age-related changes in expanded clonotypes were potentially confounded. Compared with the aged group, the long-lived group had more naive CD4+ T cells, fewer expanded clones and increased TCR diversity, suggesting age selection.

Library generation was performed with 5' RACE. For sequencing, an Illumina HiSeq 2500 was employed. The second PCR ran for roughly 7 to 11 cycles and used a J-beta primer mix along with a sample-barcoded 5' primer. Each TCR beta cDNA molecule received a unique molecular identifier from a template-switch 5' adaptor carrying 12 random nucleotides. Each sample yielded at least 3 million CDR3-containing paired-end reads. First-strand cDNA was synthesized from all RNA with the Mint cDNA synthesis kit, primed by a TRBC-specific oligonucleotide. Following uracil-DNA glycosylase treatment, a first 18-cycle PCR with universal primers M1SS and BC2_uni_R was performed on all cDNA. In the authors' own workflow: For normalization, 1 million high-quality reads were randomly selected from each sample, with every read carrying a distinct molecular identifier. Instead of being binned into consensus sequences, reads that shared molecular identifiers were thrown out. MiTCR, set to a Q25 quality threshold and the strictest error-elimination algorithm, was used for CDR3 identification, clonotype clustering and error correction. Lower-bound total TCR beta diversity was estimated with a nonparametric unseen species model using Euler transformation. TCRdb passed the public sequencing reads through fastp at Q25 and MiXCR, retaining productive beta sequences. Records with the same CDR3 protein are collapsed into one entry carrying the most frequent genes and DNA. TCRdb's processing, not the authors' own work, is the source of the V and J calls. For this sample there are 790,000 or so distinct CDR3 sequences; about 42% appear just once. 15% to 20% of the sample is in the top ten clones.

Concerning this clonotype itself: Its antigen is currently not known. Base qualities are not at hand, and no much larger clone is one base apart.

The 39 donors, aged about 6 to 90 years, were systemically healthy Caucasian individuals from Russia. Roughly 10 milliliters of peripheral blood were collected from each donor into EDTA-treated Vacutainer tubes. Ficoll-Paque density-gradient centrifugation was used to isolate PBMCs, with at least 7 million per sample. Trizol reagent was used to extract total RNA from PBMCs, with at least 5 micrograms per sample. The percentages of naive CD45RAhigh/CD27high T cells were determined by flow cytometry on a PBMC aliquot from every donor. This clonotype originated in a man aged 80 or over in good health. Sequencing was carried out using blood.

The CDR3 corresponds to CASSLTSGAGEQYF. The DNA is TGTGCCAGCAGTCTGACCAGCGGAGCCGGGGAGCAGTACTTC. Here the chain combines TRBV3-1 and TRBJ2-4, with a weak D call of TRBD2 (5 bases match). V drops 6 bases and J drops 13 bases, leaving 22 bases in between. CDR1 and CDR2 were assigned from the germline V gene (reference sequence) as LGHDT and YNNKEL. Taken from cysteine to phenylalanine, the CDR3 has 14 residues. The sequence is cut down to CDR3 DNA, 42 bases in frame from base 1. Extended through the reference TRBV3-1 and TRBJ2-4 proteins, this CDR3 yields the full variable domain: DTAVSQTPKYLVTQMGNDKSIKCEQNLGHDTMYWYKQDSKKFLKIMFSYNNKELIINETVPNRFSPKSPDKAHLNLHINSLELGDSAVYFCASSLTSGAGEQYFGAGTRLSVL.